This TCR beta chain was identified during a study of blood T cell repertoires in COVID-19. The protocol was immunoSEQ multiplex PCR, while the TCRdb copy is restricted to in-frame clones and leaves out a portion. The table includes some 220,000 clones, around 84% detected once. Trimming took off 5 bases at V and 0 bases at J, with 8 bases between the two ends. Germline CDR1 LGHDT, CDR2 YNNKEL (reference sequence). The CDR3 contains 14 residues. V gene TRBV3-1 (or the pseudogene TRBV3-2) combines with J gene TRBJ2-1, with D perhaps TRBD2 (5 bases). This receptor was identified in a middle-aged man with active or convalescent COVID-19. The sequenced sample was peripheral blood. The CDR3 loop is CASSVSGSYNEQFF. The CDR3 DNA follows: TGTGCCAGCAGCGTAAGCGGCTCCTACAATGAGCAGTTCTTC.